The T cell receptor beta chain described here comes from a study of response to subunit inactivated influenza vaccine. Findings and caveats of the study: The authors suggested that few new T cells are recruited per seasonal influenza vaccination.

This CDR3 is 18 amino acids long. The germline CDR1 and CDR2 sequences are SGHAT and FQNNGV. Trimming took 5 bases from V and 1 from J; bases not matched to a gene: 13. Note on this clonotype: Its antigen is not identified.

TCRdb re-derived calls from the RT-PCR reads in MiXCR, one entry per CDR3 protein. The data show almost 600,000 distinct CDR3 sequences, with around 15% seen just once and approximately 10% held by the top ten. Material: PBMCs from blood, obtained approximately 12 days after vaccination. The gene calls are TRBV11-2 and TRBJ2-3; 9 nucleotides agree with TRBD2. The receptor's source is a man aged 45-65 years who received an inactivated influenza vaccine. CDR3 amino acids: CASSPRTRSGGRTDTQYF. The CDR3 coding sequence is TGTGCCAGCAGCCCCCGCACCCGTAGCGGGGGCCGCACAGATACGCAGTATTTT.